This is a list of T cell receptor beta chains from one sample in a study of monozygotic twins with cystic fibrosis. TCRdb's copy holds only in-frame clones and misses some; the assay was immunoSEQ multiplex PCR. The sample carries approximately 21,000 clones, 80% to 90% recorded once. The sequenced material came from blood. The receptors come from a woman in her 30s with cystic fibrosis. CDR3s include the opening cysteine and the closing phenylalanine or tryptophan. D genes are given only for firm matches.

j_call: TRBJ2-5; d_call: TRBD1; v_call: TRBV7-6; cdr3_aa: CASSVGTGRSETQYF
j_call: TRBJ2-5; d_call: TRBD2; v_call: TRBV2; cdr3_aa: CASSPEGTSVLGQYF
j_call: TRBJ2-1; d_call: TRBD2; v_call: TRBV4-1; cdr3_aa: CASSRARAGGPSNEQFF
j_call: TRBJ2-5; d_call: TRBD2; v_call: TRBV6-5; cdr3_aa: CASSYSTSGGETQYF
j_call: TRBJ2-7; d_call: TRBD2; v_call: TRBV10-3; cdr3_aa: CATGTSGVSEQYF
j_call: TRBJ1-5; d_call: -; v_call: TRBV15; cdr3_aa: CATSRVSGDQPQHF
j_call: TRBJ1-2; d_call: -; v_call: TRBV30; cdr3_aa: CAWMGQNLYGYTF
j_call: TRBJ1-5; d_call: -; v_call: TRBV2; cdr3_aa: CASSELIGQPQHF
j_call: TRBJ1-3; d_call: -; v_call: TRBV7-2; cdr3_aa: CASSWTRGNTIYF
j_call: TRBJ2-2; d_call: -; v_call: TRBV19; cdr3_aa: CASLFAGFFGGELFF
j_call: TRBJ2-3; d_call: TRBD2; v_call: TRBV5-1; cdr3_aa: CASSLGSSGGTDTQYF
j_call: TRBJ1-6; d_call: -; v_call: TRBV5-1; cdr3_aa: CASSLEPTSSYNSPLHF
j_call: TRBJ1-1; d_call: -; v_call: TRBV6-4; cdr3_aa: CASSQARNTEAFF
j_call: TRBJ1-2; d_call: TRBD1; v_call: TRBV28; cdr3_aa: CASSPGTANYGYTF
j_call: TRBJ1-4; d_call: TRBD1; v_call: TRBV7-6; cdr3_aa: CASSQRRGEGTNEKLFF
j_call: TRBJ1-5; d_call: TRBD1; v_call: TRBV6-1; cdr3_aa: CASSRQGGHQPQHF
j_call: TRBJ2-5; d_call: -; v_call: TRBV5-4; cdr3_aa: CASSFGAGAYQETQYF
j_call: TRBJ1-4; d_call: -; v_call: TRBV4-2; cdr3_aa: CASSPGVGRAGEKLFF
j_call: TRBJ2-2; d_call: -; v_call: TRBV19; cdr3_aa: CASSTSHSTGELFF
j_call: TRBJ1-2; d_call: -; v_call: TRBV5-1; cdr3_aa: CASSRSSGEKHGYTF
j_call: TRBJ2-6; d_call: -; v_call: TRBV5-6; cdr3_aa: CASRKPHQLGSGANVLTF
j_call: TRBJ1-6; d_call: -; v_call: TRBV5-1; cdr3_aa: CASSQPGEHSPLHF
j_call: TRBJ2-1; d_call: TRBD2; v_call: TRBV4-3; cdr3_aa: CASSQDRASGGLEQFF
j_call: TRBJ1-5; d_call: -; v_call: TRBV7-7; cdr3_aa: CASSLAGHPFINQPQHF
j_call: TRBJ2-7; d_call: -; v_call: TRBV19; cdr3_aa: CASSTWAGFSYEQYF
j_call: TRBJ2-5; d_call: TRBD2; v_call: TRBV5-1; cdr3_aa: CASSQGTSGGPETQYF
j_call: TRBJ1-1; d_call: -; v_call: TRBV6-6; cdr3_aa: CASRGVRDTEAFF
j_call: TRBJ1-1; d_call: -; v_call: TRBV7-9; cdr3_aa: CASSEGRREHTEAFF
j_call: TRBJ1-6; d_call: -; v_call: TRBV7-6; cdr3_aa: CASSLVSSYNSPLHF
j_call: TRBJ1-2; d_call: -; v_call: TRBV5-1; cdr3_aa: CASSLAGSYGYTF
j_call: TRBJ1-2; d_call: TRBD1; v_call: TRBV12-5; cdr3_aa: CASGLARGGEQGAANYGYTF
j_call: TRBJ1-3; d_call: -; v_call: TRBV5-1; cdr3_aa: CASSSDESTSGNTIYF
j_call: TRBJ1-1; d_call: -; v_call: TRBV5-6; cdr3_aa: CASSFDSLNTEAFF
j_call: TRBJ2-5; d_call: TRBD1; v_call: TRBV5-1; cdr3_aa: CASKGAQETQYF
j_call: TRBJ2-5; d_call: TRBD1; v_call: TRBV7-9; cdr3_aa: CASSSVGQGPETQYF